Reported below is one T cell receptor beta chain. Its antigen is currently unknown. The data originate from a study of breast tumors, draining lymph nodes, adjacent tissues. The study, taken as a whole, reports: Tumor TCR diversity was below lymph nodes but above nontumor tissue. The data were judged consistent with most tumor T cells coming from lymph node and expanding in tumor.

TCRdb redid the calling of the multiplex PCR reads with MiXCR, one entry per CDR3 protein. The sample records fewer than 150,000 distinct CDR3 sequences, less than 25% being singletons. The CDR3 is made up of 12 amino acids. Trimming left V 9 bases short and J 4 bases short, with 9 bases between. In germline, CDR1 is LGHDT, CDR2 YNNKEL (reference sequence). Samples came from axillary lymph nodes draining the breast cancer. The chain combines TRBV3-1 with TRBJ1-4; D gene ambiguous. The specimen sequenced was axillary lymph node tissue. The TCR comes from a female donor with breast cancer. Some clones in this sample may be carry-over from other donors' samples. The CDR3 here is CASLDYNEKLFF. The CDR3 DNA is TGTGCCAGTCTGGACTATAATGAAAAACTGTTTTTT.